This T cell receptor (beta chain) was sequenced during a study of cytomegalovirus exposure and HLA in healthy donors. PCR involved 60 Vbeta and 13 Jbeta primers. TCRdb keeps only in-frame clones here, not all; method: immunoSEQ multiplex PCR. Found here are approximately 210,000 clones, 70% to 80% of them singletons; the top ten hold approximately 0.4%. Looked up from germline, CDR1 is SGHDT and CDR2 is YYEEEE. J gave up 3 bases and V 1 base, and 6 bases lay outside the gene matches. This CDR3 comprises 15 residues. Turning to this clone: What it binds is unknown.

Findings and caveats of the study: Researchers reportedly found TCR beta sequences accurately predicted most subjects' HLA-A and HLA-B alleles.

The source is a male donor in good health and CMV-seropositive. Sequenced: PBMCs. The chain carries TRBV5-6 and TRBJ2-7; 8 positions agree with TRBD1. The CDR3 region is CASSLYQGAYYEQYF. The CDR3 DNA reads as TGTGCCAGCAGCTTGTACCAGGGGGCCTACTACGAGCAGTACTTC.